This note documents a single T cell receptor beta chain sequence. Its antigen is still unknown. No qualities accompany the bases; no much larger clone lies one base away. The sample belongs to a study of CD8 T cells in Susac syndrome (dated by TCRdb to the late 2010s). General notes on the study: Of the Susac syndrome patients who were sequenced, about eight were in clinical remission while 5 or 6 had clinically active disease. At blood withdrawal, Susac syndrome patients were either therapy-naive, taking corticosteroids (in some cases with IVIg as well), or taking IVIg alone. Whether CD8+ T cell activation and differentiation in Susac syndrome was antigen driven was tested using repertoire sequencing. The clonality of the CD8+ T cell repertoire was compared across approximately 11 healthy donors, roughly 14 Susac syndrome patients and 15 multiple sclerosis patients.

General conclusions and limits of the study: Looking at Susac-specific public clones, the researchers identified 15 to 20 in the total CD8+ repertoire and roughly 5 in the CD8+ TEMRA repertoire. Clonal expansion was seen in Susac syndrome CD8+ repertoires, peaking in CD8+ TEMRA cells and being greater in clinically active patients than in remitting ones. The number of individuals in the TCR sequencing and HLA analysis was recognized as being relatively small.

Peripheral blood CD8+ and CD4+ T cells from healthy donors, Susac syndrome patients and multiple sclerosis patients were profiled using high-throughput TCR beta sequencing. The Susac syndrome patients fulfilled recently defined diagnostic criteria for either definite or probable disease. CD8+ TEMRA cells were enriched by FACS, while bulk CD8+ and CD4+ T cells were purified by magnetic negative isolation. Blood was drawn into EDTA tubes, processed within 24 hours, and PBMCs were isolated by density gradient centrifugation. PBMCs intended for TCR sequencing were cryopreserved in liquid nitrogen and were subsequently thawed in a 37 degrees C water bath. The sorted or isolated CD4+, CD8+ and CD8+ TEMRA cells reached a purity of at least 90%. RNA was extracted using the RNeasy kit, and about 0.45 to 1 ug of the RNA was reverse transcribed with random hexamers. The immunoSEQ multiplex PCR assay, which covers 54 Vbeta and 13 Jbeta segments, was used to amplify TCR beta CDR3 regions. Bias from PCR amplification was corrected by using a synthetic template baseline for primer optimization and for computational correction. In the authors' own workflow: Reads were annotated to V, D and J genes according to IMGT and were analyzed with immunoSEQ Analyzer, with only productive sequences retained. Clonality was calculated as one minus the Shannon entropy normalized by log2 of the number of productive unique sequences. Public and private clones were assessed among the 100 most prevalent clones of each patient and control. Clones were defined as Susac-specific when absent from the healthy and MS cohorts, from 1,000 to 1,100 published viral clones and from other ImmuneACCESS disease sequences. TCRdb reran the public reads through fastp at Q25 and MiXCR, keeping productive beta chains. Here each entry gathers all rows of one CDR3 protein and keeps the most common genes and DNA. None of the V and J calls come from the authors' own analysis; TCRdb made them. Present in this sample are about 130,000 distinct CDR3 sequences, 85% to 95% of which were seen just once. Roughly 0.17% of the sample is taken by the ten largest.

The CDR3 runs 14 residues from the cysteine to the phenylalanine. Left in the record is the CDR3 DNA by itself, 42 bases read in frame from the first base. The germline V gene sets CDR1 to SGDLS and CDR2 to YYNGEE. Relative to germline, V is 4 bases shorter and J is 2 bases shorter, with 13 bases between their ends. This TCR was sampled from a human donor with Susac syndrome. Input material: CD8+ T cells from PBMCs. Rearrangement joined TRBV9 to TRBJ2-7; a tentative D match to TRBD2 spans 7 bases. The DNA sequence follows: TGTGCCAGCAGCCGCGGGGGCGGAACCTACGAGCAGTACTTC. The translation is CASSRGGGTYEQYF.